This TCR beta chain was sequenced during a study of blood T cell repertoires in COVID-19. For the study at large: Researchers got acute and convalescent COVID-19 samples from the United States, Italy and Spain. Sample material is recorded as cDNA or gDNA derived from T cells, B-cell-depleted T cells, or PBMCs.

J gave up 6 bases and V 4 bases, and 3 bases lay outside the gene matches. Germline CDR1 is SEHNR and CDR2 is FQNEAQ (reference sequence). The CDR3 length is 13 residues. Clones were read by immunoSEQ multiplex PCR, and TCRdb kept only the in-frame ones, dropping some. The table includes just over 350,000 clones, 86% detected once. Followed over time, Seattle patients had been enrolled while infection was active. The sample taken for sequencing was peripheral blood. The chain joins TRBV7-9 to TRBJ1-2; 9 bases are shared with TRBD1. The TCR sequence derives from a woman aged 55-70 years with COVID-19, enrolled during active disease. In DNA form, the CDR3 reads TGTGCCAGCAGCTCACAGGGGGCAGATGGCTACACCTTC. Residues: CASSSQGADGYTF.